A single sample gave rise to the 13 T cell receptor beta chains below, sequenced in a study of T cells in Graves' hyperthyroidism and ophthalmopathy. Authors of the study amplified TCR beta CDR3 regions from RNA transcripts. First-round RT-PCR of the TCR CDR3 relied on the HTBI primer set. MiXCR, run by TCRdb on the multiplex PCR reads, gives a single entry per CDR3 protein. The profile shows about 620,000 distinct CDR3 sequences, 15% to 20% of them singletons. Sequenced material: blood. Receptors were obtained from a woman aged 30 to 39 with Graves' hyperthyroidism.

There are a few counts of this clonotype. The chain is built from TRBV12-3 or TRBV12-4 and TRBJ1-3, with 9 bases that match TRBD1. The CDR3 is 19 residues long. The J segment lost 0 bases and the V segment lost 6 bases, leaving 15 bases of the junction unmatched. The CDR3 coding sequence is TGTGCCAGCAGAACCCGGGACAGGGCTCCCCTTTTCTCTGGAAACACCATATATTTT. It specifies CASRTRDRAPLFSGNTIYF.

The sample holds a few counts of this clonotype. The J gene is TRBJ2-7, the V gene TRBV4-1; D ambiguous. Germline V lookup: CDR1 MGHRA, CDR2 YSYEKL. V lost 0 bases and J 5 bases, leaving 14 bases between the germline ends. The CDR3 is 15 amino acids. CDR3 DNA: TGCGCCAGCAGCCAAGATTATCAGGTGAGCGACGAGCAGTACTTC. Its translation: CASSQDYQVSDEQYF.

This clonotype was observed a few times. V is TRBV10-3 and J is TRBJ1-1, with D tentatively TRBD1 (5 bases). The CDR3 spans 14 residues. Germline CDR1 ENHRY, CDR2 SYGVKD. V was clipped by 6 bases and J by 0 bases, with 11 bases between them. For the CDR3, the DNA is TGTGCCATCAGGACCAGGGTCCTGAACACTGAAGCTTTCTTT. Amino acid sequence: CAIRTRVLNTEAFF.

In this sample, this clonotype turned up a few times. The V and J genes are TRBV27 and TRBJ1-6; no definite D call. CDR3 length equals 12 residues. The V end lost 6 bases, the J end lost 9 bases, and 9 bases lay between the germline ends. Looked up from germline, CDR1 is MNHEY and CDR2 is SMNVEV (reference sequence). CDR3 sequence: CASREGGSPLHF. The CDR3 DNA reads TGTGCCAGCAGAGAGGGTGGTTCACCCCTCCACTTT.

J is TRBJ2-7 and V is TRBV28; no reliable D call. CDR1 is MDHEN, CDR2 SYDVKM, per germline. The CDR3 runs to 15 residues. Trimming cost V 3 bases and J 0 bases, with 12 bases left between them. CDR3 sequence (DNA): TGTGCCAGCAGTTTCAAACAGTCACACTCCTACGAGCAGTACTTC. Protein product: CASSFKQSHSYEQYF.

This chain uses TRBV6-4 with TRBJ1-4, with D tentatively TRBD1 (6 bases). This CDR3 is 15 amino acids long. In germline, CDR1 is MRHNA, CDR2 SNTAGT. V lost 2 bases and J lost 3, with 10 bases in between. CDR3 DNA: TGTGCCAGCAGTGACAGGGGGGGACCTAATGAAAAACTGTTTTTT. It yields the protein CASSDRGGPNEKLFF.

In nucleotides, the CDR3 is TGTGCCAGCAGCTTGGACCGGGATCCCCGTCCGTGTAGCAATCAGCCCCAGCATTTT. Its protein is CASSLDRDPRPCSNQPQHF. The V call is TRBV5-6, the J call TRBJ1-5; D is unclear. The CDR3 is 19 residues long. Germline CDR1 reads SGHDT; CDR2 reads YYEEEE. Trimming pared 0 bases from V and 0 bases from J, leaving 19 bases between. Looking up the rest from reference TRBV5-6 and TRBJ1-5 gives the full variable domain: DAGVTQSPTHLIKTRGQQVTLRCSPKSGHDTVSWYQQALGQGPQFIFQYYEEEERQRGNFPDRFSGHQFPNYSSELNVNALLLGDSALYLCASSLDRDPRPCSNQPQHFGDGTRLSIL.

The chain has TRBV9 and TRBJ2-2; D might be TRBD2 (5 bases). The CDR3 is 16 amino acids. In germline, CDR1 is SGDLS, CDR2 YYNGEE. V was clipped by 4 bases and J by 3 bases, with 16 bases between them. The CDR3 coding sequence is TGTGCCAGCAGCCCCCGGGGAAGAGACTACACCGGGGAGCTGTTTTTT. Its translation is CASSPRGRDYTGELFF.

This clonotype occurred a few times. This chain uses TRBV3-1 with TRBJ1-2; D is uncertain. V was shortened by 1 base and J by 8 bases, with 8 bases between the two germline ends. Germline V gene sequence: CDR1 LGHDT, CDR2 YNNKEL (reference sequence). This CDR3 contains 12 residues. The CDR3 reads CASSQGAGGYTF. The DNA of the CDR3 is TGTGCCAGCAGCCAAGGCGCGGGAGGCTACACCTTC.

This clonotype showed up many times. This chain links TRBV6-1 with TRBJ2-7; no clear D. The CDR3 spans 14 residues. Germline V gives CDR1 MNHNS, CDR2 SASEGT. Trimming shortened V by 7 bases and J by 0 bases, and 13 bases separated the two germline ends. CDR3 in DNA: TGTGCCAGCATATACTTCCAGAGCTCCTACGAGCAGTACTTC. Its translation is CASIYFQSSYEQYF.

This clonotype was observed a handful of times. The J gene is TRBJ2-2, the V gene TRBV24-1, with D unclear. CDR3 length: 19 amino acids. Looked up from germline, CDR1 is KGHDR and CDR2 is SFDVKD. The V and J ends lost 3 bases and 0 bases respectively, with 19 bases between them. CDR3 nucleotides: TGTGCCACCAGTGATCCCGGGTCTCGTGTTTTCGCGAACACCGGGGAGCTGTTTTTT. It codes for CATSDPGSRVFANTGELFF.

This sequence joins TRBV18 and TRBJ2-1; D might be TRBD1 (5 bases). The V end was cut by 0 bases, the J end by 8 bases, with 17 bases between. The CDR3 length is 16 residues. Germline CDR1 KGHSH, CDR2 LQKENI. This CDR3 reads CASSPPVTQGGDEQFF. CDR3 coding DNA: TGTGCCAGCTCACCACCCGTTACCCAGGGTGGGGATGAGCAGTTCTTC. Variable domain in full (rest from reference TRBV18 and TRBJ2-1): NAGVMQNPRHLVRRRGQEARLRCSPMKGHSHVYWYRQLPEEGLKFMVYLQKENIIDESGMPKERFSAEFPKEGPSILRIQQVVRGDSAAYFCASSPPVTQGGDEQFFGPGTRLTVL.

This clonotype was seen ten or more times. The DNA of the CDR3 is TGTGCCAGCAGTGAAGCGCTAGCAGCAGATACGCAGTATTTT. The encoded protein is CASSEALAADTQYF. This chain uses TRBV2 with TRBJ2-3, with a tentative D call TRBD2 (5 bases). There are 14 residues in the CDR3. V lost 0 bases, J lost 4 bases, and 8 bases lay in between. Germline loops: CDR1 SNHLY, CDR2 FYNNEI.